The 25 T cell receptor beta chains presented below share a single source sample, sequenced in a study of cytomegalovirus exposure and HLA in healthy donors. Clones were read by immunoSEQ multiplex PCR, and TCRdb kept only the in-frame ones, dropping some. Among 45,000 to 70,000 clones listed, around nine tenths were seen once. The sequenced material came from PBMCs. The receptors originated from a man between 18 and 29 years old in good health and CMV-seronegative.

V gene TRBV28 combines with J gene TRBJ2-5; TRBD2 agrees at 7 bases. CDR3 length equals 13 residues. With V trimmed by 6 bases and J by 2 bases, 3 bases remained unmatched. Germline V gene sequence: CDR1 MDHEN, CDR2 SYDVKM. The CDR3 DNA follows: TGTGCCAGCAGCCCGGGGGGACAAGAGACCCAGTACTTC. This codes for CASSPGGQETQYF.

The chain links TRBV28 to TRBJ2-3; 8 bases are a match to TRBD1. CDR1 is MDHEN and CDR2 is SYDVKM in the germline V gene. The CDR3 is made up of 15 amino acids. The V segment lost 4 bases and the J segment 4 bases; nucleotides outside the gene matches: 7. CDR3 sequence reads: CASSSTGQGSDTQYF. In DNA form, the CDR3 reads TGTGCCAGCAGTTCGACAGGACAGGGATCAGATACGCAGTATTTT. Variable domain in full (rest from reference TRBV28 and TRBJ2-3): DVKVTQSSRYLVKRTGEKVFLECVQDMDHENMFWYRQDPGLGLRLIYFSYDVKMKEKGDIPEGYSVSREKKERFSLILESASTNQTSMYLCASSSTGQGSDTQYFGPGTRLTVL.

The chain couples TRBV27 to TRBJ2-7; the D gene is possibly TRBD2 (6 bases). With 5 bases removed from V and 3 bases from J, the gap between germline ends came to 8 bases. The CDR3 spans 12 residues. The germline gives CDR1 MNHEY, CDR2 SMNVEV (reference sequence). This CDR3 is CASSLGGYEQYF. CDR3 bases: TGTGCCAGCAGTCTGGGAGGCTACGAGCAGTACTTC.

The genes are TRBV5-1 and TRBJ2-1; D not certain. The CDR3 runs to 14 residues. Germline V gives CDR1 SGHRS, CDR2 YFSETQ. V lost 6 bases and J 4 bases, leaving 14 bases between the germline ends. In DNA, the CDR3 is TGCGCCAGCACCCCTGCCCTAATTTACAATGAGCAGTTCTTC. It translates to CASTPALIYNEQFF.

A few counts support this clone. This chain links TRBV7-6 with TRBJ1-5; D not resolved. From germline, CDR1 is SGHVS and CDR2 FNYEAQ. The CDR3 runs 13 residues. The V gene lost 1 base and the J gene lost 5 bases, with 6 bases spanning the gap. CDR3 in amino acids: CASSLGGHQPQHF. DNA of the CDR3: TGTGCCAGCAGCTTAGGCGGTCATCAGCCCCAGCATTTT. The complete variable domain, with remaining parts taken from reference TRBV7-6 and TRBJ1-5, reads GAGVSQSPRYKVTKRGQDVALRCDPISGHVSLYWYRQALGQGPEFLTYFNYEAQQDKSGLPNDRFSAERPEGSISTLTIQRTEQRDSAMYRCASSLGGHQPQHFGDGTRLSIL.

This chain connects TRBV7-2 to TRBJ1-3; possibly TRBD1 for D (6 bases). Germline V gene lookup returns CDR1 SGHTA and CDR2 FQGNSA. The CDR3 sequence is 14 residues long. Trimming cost V 7 bases and J 0 bases, with 10 bases left between them. The CDR3 DNA reads TGTGCCAGCAAGCAGGACAGCTCTGGAAACACCATATATTTT. This codes for CASKQDSSGNTIYF.

The chain is built from TRBV10-3 and TRBJ1-1, with D possibly matching TRBD1 (6 bases). Germline CDR1 is ENHRY and CDR2 is SYGVKD. Trimming shortened V by 8 bases and J by 4 bases, and 17 bases separated the two germline ends. The CDR3 is 14 amino acids. Here the CDR3 reads CAIEKEQGATEAFF. CDR3 sequence (DNA): TGTGCCATCGAAAAAGAACAGGGAGCCACTGAAGCTTTCTTT.

The CDR3 sequence: CASSVRLGSLGEQFF. DNA for the CDR3: TGTGCCAGCAGTGTAAGGCTGGGCAGTTTAGGTGAGCAGTTCTTC. The gene calls are TRBV6-4 and TRBJ2-1; no definite D call. Trimming left V 4 bases short and J 9 bases short, with 19 bases between. The CDR3 is made up of 15 amino acids. Germline CDR1 and CDR2: MRHNA and SNTAGT.

This clone was recorded once. J is TRBJ2-7 and V is TRBV4-3, with 7 bases that match TRBD2. V shed 0 bases, J shed 5 bases, and the junction held 10 bases outside the gene matches. The CDR3 totals 16 residues. The V gene's germline CDR1 is LGHNA and CDR2 YSLEER. CDR3 DNA: TGCGCCAGCAGCCAAGATCCTGGACTAGGTTTCAACGAGCAGTACTTC. Its translation: CASSQDPGLGFNEQYF.

This chain's CDR3 is CASSVEPSSGNTIYF. The CDR3 nucleotides are TGTGCCAGCAGCGTAGAACCGAGCTCTGGAAACACCATATATTTT. The chain combines TRBV9 with TRBJ1-3; D remains ambiguous. Trimming shortened V by 0 bases and J by 0 bases, and 7 bases separated the two germline ends. CDR3 length: 15 residues. Germline V gene sequence: CDR1 SGDLS, CDR2 YYNGEE.

Only one count was recorded for this clone. V and J are TRBV6-1 and TRBJ2-2; maybe TRBD2 (6 bases). The CDR3 has 14 amino acids. Between the trimmed V and J ends, which lost 6 bases and 4 bases, there was a span of 12 bases. Germline CDR1 and CDR2: MNHNS and SASEGT. CDR3 sequence (DNA): TGTGCCAGCAGGGCCCAGGAGGGCACCGGGGAGCTGTTTTTT. Translating it yields CASRAQEGTGELFF.

The chain combines TRBV5-8 with TRBJ2-5; D remains ambiguous. The V end was cut by 4 bases, the J end by 2 bases, with 12 bases between. The CDR3 covers 14 residues. Germline V gene lookup returns CDR1 SGHTS and CDR2 YDEGEE. The DNA for the CDR3 is TGTGCCAGCAGCAAAGAAGTTAGTCAAGAGACCCAGTACTTC. It specifies CASSKEVSQETQYF.

The chain employs TRBV4-2 and TRBJ1-1; 7 nucleotides agree with TRBD1. CDR1 is LGHNA and CDR2 is YNFKEQ in the germline V gene. J was trimmed by 4 bases and V by 3 bases; bases with no gene match: 5. This CDR3 region has 14 residues. The CDR3 sequence is CASSHPTGVTEAFF. Written as DNA, the CDR3 is TGTGCCAGCAGCCATCCTACAGGGGTCACTGAAGCTTTCTTT.

The chain combines TRBV4-3 with TRBJ2-1, with 7 bases fitting TRBD2. There are 15 residues in the CDR3. With V trimmed by 0 bases and J by 8 bases, 7 bases remained unmatched. From germline, CDR1 is LGHNA and CDR2 YSLEER. The CDR3 loop reads CASSQDRGSLDEQFF. The CDR3 nucleotides read TGCGCCAGCAGCCAAGATCGCGGGAGTTTAGATGAGCAGTTCTTC.

This chain connects TRBV27 to TRBJ2-1; a weak D match, TRBD1 (6 bases). This CDR3 is 11 amino acids long. Germline V gene sequence: CDR1 MNHEY, CDR2 SMNVEV (reference sequence). V gave up 6 bases and J gave up 12 bases, with 12 bases separating them. The CDR3: CASRTQGGQFF. In nucleotides, the CDR3 is TGTGCCAGCAGGACACAGGGCGGGCAGTTCTTC.

This clone was recorded only once. The chain recombines TRBV10-3 with TRBJ1-1; D is undetermined. V shed 3 bases and J shed 4 bases, with 9 bases lying between them. Per germline, CDR1 ENHRY and CDR2 SYGVKD. The CDR3 extends over 13 amino acids. CDR3 residues: CAISEMERTEAFF. CDR3 nucleotide sequence: TGTGCCATCAGTGAAATGGAGCGCACTGAAGCTTTCTTT.

This clone was counted only a few times. The genes are TRBV2 and TRBJ1-2, with 8 bases lining up with TRBD1. This CDR3 comprises 12 residues. The germline V gene has CDR1 SNHLY and CDR2 FYNNEI. The ends lost 7 bases at V and 7 bases at J; junction bases unmatched: 5. The CDR3 coding sequence is TGTGCCAGCAACGGACAGGGTGGTGGCTACACCTTC. Amino acids: CASNGQGGGYTF. Complete variable domain (other parts from reference TRBV2 and TRBJ1-2): EPEVTQTPSHQVTQMGQEVILRCVPISNHLYFYWYRQILGQKVEFLVSFYNNEISEKSEIFDDQFSVERPDGSNFTLKIRSTKLEDSAMYFCASNGQGGGYTFGSGTRLTVV.

The V gene is TRBV6-4, the J gene TRBJ1-1; TRBD1 agrees at 8 bases. Trimming removed 6 bases from V and 8 bases from J; junction bases left unmatched: 11. Germline CDR1 is MRHNA and CDR2 is SNTAGT. CDR3 length equals 14 residues. The CDR3: CASSPGGQGAEAFF. Written as DNA, the CDR3 is TGTGCCAGCAGCCCAGGTGGTCAGGGGGCCGAAGCTTTCTTT.

The chain couples TRBV7-8 to TRBJ2-7; 9 nucleotides agree with TRBD1. Trimming at V came to 3 bases and at J to 4 bases, leaving 7 bases not matched to a gene. The CDR3 is made up of 15 amino acids. The germline gives CDR1 SGHVS, CDR2 FQNEAQ. The CDR3 DNA sequence: TGTGCCAGCAGCTTTTCCGGGACAGGGCCGTACGAGCAGTACTTC. Translated: CASSFSGTGPYEQYF.

This clone has a handful of counts. This rearrangement joins TRBV6-1 to TRBJ2-2; D not certain. Germline assignment: CDR1 MNHNS and CDR2 SASEGT. Trimming took 3 bases from V and 4 from J, leaving 12 bases between them. The CDR3 has 15 amino acids. The CDR3 reads CASSDFRRGTGELFF. The CDR3 DNA reads TGTGCCAGCAGTGATTTTAGGCGAGGCACCGGGGAGCTGTTTTTT.

This clone was seen a single time. The rearrangement uses TRBV6-5 and TRBJ2-7; TRBD1 might be the D (6 bases). Germline V gives CDR1 MNHEY, CDR2 SVGAGI. This CDR3 has 14 residues. Trimming left V 8 bases short and J 2 bases short, with 16 bases between. The CDR3 spells CASRRTDGAYEQYF. The CDR3 DNA sequence: TGTGCCAGCCGAAGGACAGATGGGGCCTACGAGCAGTACTTC.

V is TRBV13 and J is TRBJ2-5; 12 bases agree with TRBD2. Unmatched junction bases numbered 5, after V lost 4 bases and J lost 5 bases. The CDR3 contains 15 residues. Germline V gene lookup returns CDR1 PRHDT and CDR2 FYEKMQ (reference sequence). CDR3 amino acids: CASSSLAGGPETQYF. The CDR3 coding sequence is TGTGCCAGCAGCTCTCTAGCGGGAGGGCCGGAGACCCAGTACTTC. Full variable domain (rest looked up from reference TRBV13 and TRBJ2-5): AAGVIQSPRHLIKEKRETATLKCYPIPRHDTVYWYQQGPGQDPQFLISFYEKMQSDKGSIPDRFSAQQFSDYHSELNMSSLELGDSALYFCASSSLAGGPETQYFGPGTRLLVL.

The J gene is TRBJ2-2, the V gene TRBV30; tentatively, D is TRBD2 (7 bases). The V end lost 4 bases, the J end lost 6 bases, and 21 bases lay between the germline ends. CDR1 GTSNPN and CDR2 SVGIG come from the germline V gene (reference sequence). The CDR3 has 16 amino acids. CDR3 protein: CAWTPPRGAIAGELFF. The CDR3 DNA follows: TGTGCCTGGACCCCGCCCCGGGGGGCGATCGCCGGGGAGCTGTTTTTT.

This rearrangement joins TRBV6-6 to TRBJ2-7; the D is unclear. Looked up from germline, CDR1 is MNHNY and CDR2 is SVGAGI (reference sequence). V was trimmed by 0 bases and J by 7 bases, leaving 16 bases between them. The CDR3 covers 15 residues. The CDR3 is CASSYSTVANGEQYF. DNA for the CDR3: TGTGCCAGCAGTTACTCTACCGTGGCGAACGGGGAGCAGTACTTC.

This clone was detected only once. This rearrangement joins TRBV11-3 to TRBJ2-1, with D perhaps TRBD1 (5 bases). The CDR3 consists of 14 residues. Trimming cost V 0 bases and J 3 bases, with 6 bases left between them. Germline V CDR1 and CDR2: SGHNT, YENEEA. Written as DNA, the CDR3 is TGTGCCAGCAGCTTAGAGGACAACTACAATGAGCAGTTCTTC. This translates into CASSLEDNYNEQFF.